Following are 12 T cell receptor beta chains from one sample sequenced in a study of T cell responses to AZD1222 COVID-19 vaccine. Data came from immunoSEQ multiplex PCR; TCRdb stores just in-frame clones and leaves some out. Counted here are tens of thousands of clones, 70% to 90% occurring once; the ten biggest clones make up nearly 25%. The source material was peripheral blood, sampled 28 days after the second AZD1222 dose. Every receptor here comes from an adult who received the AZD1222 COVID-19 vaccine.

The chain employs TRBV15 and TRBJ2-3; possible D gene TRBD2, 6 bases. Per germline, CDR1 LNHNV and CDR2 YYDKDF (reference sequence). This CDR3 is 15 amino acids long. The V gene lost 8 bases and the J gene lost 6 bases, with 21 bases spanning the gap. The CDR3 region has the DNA TGTGCCACCGCCTTCCGCGGGATGGGAACTGATACGCAGTATTTT. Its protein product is CATAFRGMGTDTQYF.

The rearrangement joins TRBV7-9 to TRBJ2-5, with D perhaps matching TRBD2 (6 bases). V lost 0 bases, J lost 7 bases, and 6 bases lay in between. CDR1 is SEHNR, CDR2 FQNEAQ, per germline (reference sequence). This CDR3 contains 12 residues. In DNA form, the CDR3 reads TGTGCCAGCAGCTTAGCGGAGGGGACCCAGTACTTC. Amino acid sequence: CASSLAEGTQYF. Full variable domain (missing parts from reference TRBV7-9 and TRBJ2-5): DTGVSQNPRHKITKRGQNVTFRCDPISEHNRLYWYRQTLGQGPEFLTYFQNEAQLEKSRLLSDRFSAERPKGSFSTLEIQRTEQGDSAMYLCASSLAEGTQYFGPGTRLLVL.

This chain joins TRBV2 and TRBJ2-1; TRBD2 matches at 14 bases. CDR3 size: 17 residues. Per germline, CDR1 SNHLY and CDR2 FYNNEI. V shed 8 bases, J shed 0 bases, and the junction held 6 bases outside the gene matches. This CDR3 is CASEGGTSGSSYNEQFF. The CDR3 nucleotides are TGTGCCAGCGAAGGCGGGACTAGCGGGAGCTCCTACAATGAGCAGTTCTTC.

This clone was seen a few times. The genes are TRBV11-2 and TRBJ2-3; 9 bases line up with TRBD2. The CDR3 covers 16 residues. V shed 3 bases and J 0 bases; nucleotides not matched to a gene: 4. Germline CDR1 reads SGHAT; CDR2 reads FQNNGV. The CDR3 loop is CASSFLLAGSTDTQYF. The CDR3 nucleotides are TGTGCCAGCAGCTTTTTGCTAGCGGGAAGCACAGATACGCAGTATTTT.

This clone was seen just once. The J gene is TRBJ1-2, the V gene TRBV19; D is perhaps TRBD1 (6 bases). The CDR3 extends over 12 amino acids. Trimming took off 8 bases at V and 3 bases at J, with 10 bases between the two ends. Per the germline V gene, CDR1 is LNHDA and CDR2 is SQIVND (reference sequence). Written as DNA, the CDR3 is TGTGCCAGTGCCGGGACATACTATGGCTACACCTTC. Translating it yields CASAGTYYGYTF.

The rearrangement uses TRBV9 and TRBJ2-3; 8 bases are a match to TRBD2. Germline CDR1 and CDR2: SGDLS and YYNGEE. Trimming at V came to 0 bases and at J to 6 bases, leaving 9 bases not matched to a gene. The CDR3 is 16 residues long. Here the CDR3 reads CASSVAVGGALDTQYF. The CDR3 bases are TGTGCCAGCAGCGTAGCGGTCGGGGGGGCCTTGGATACGCAGTATTTT.

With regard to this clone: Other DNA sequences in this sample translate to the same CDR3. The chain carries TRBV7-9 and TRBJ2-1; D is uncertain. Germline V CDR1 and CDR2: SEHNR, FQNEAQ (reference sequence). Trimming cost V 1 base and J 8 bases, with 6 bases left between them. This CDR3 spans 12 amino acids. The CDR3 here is CASSLEGDEQFF. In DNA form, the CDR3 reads TGTGCCAGCAGCTTAGAAGGCGATGAGCAGTTCTTC.

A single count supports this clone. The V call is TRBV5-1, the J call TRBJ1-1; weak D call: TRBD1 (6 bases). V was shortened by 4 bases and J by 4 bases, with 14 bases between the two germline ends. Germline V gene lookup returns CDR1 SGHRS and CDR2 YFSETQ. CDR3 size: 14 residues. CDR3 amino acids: CASSEDRTVTEAFF. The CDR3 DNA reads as TGCGCCAGCAGCGAAGACAGGACCGTCACTGAAGCTTTCTTT.

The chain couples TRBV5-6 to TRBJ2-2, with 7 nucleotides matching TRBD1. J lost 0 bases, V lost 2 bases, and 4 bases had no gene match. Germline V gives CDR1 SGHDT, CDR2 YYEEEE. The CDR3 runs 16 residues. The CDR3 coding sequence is TGTGCCAGCAGCTTAGCCGGGACAGCGAACACCGGGGAGCTGTTTTTT. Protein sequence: CASSLAGTANTGELFF.

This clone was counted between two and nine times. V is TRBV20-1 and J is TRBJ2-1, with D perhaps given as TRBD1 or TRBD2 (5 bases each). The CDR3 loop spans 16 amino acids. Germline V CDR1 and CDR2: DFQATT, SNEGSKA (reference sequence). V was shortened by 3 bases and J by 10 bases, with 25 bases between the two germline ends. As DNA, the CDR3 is TGCAGTGCTAGTTTACGAACTTGGACCCCCTGGGGGGAGCAGTTCTTC. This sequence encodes CSASLRTWTPWGEQFF.

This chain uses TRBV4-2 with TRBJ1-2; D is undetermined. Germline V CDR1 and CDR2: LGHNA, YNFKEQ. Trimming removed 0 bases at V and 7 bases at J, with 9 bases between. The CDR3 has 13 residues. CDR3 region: CASSQDRTFGYTF. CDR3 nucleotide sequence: TGTGCCAGCAGCCAAGATCGGACCTTTGGCTACACCTTC.

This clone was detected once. In nucleotides, the CDR3 is TGTGCCTGGAGTGTGGGTGGAGACAATCAGCCCCAGCATTTT. It is translated as CAWSVGGDNQPQHF. The chain recombines TRBV30 with TRBJ1-5; no definite D call. Germline CDR1 GTSNPN, CDR2 SVGIG (reference sequence). This CDR3 is built from 14 residues. V gave up 0 bases and J gave up 3 bases, with 9 bases separating them.